This T cell receptor (beta chain) is drawn from a study of type 1 and type 2 diabetes patients. As for the study in general: Donors were type 1 diabetes, type 2 diabetes, or nondiabetic controls.

Amplification started from genomic DNA. Multiplex PCR with 30 forward and 13 reverse primers amplified the TCR beta CDR3. MiXCR, run by TCRdb on the multiplex PCR reads, gives a single entry per CDR3 protein. The sample lists under 300,000 distinct CDR3 sequences, roughly 50% seen once, with roughly 13% in the top ten. This CDR3 comprises 15 residues. Trimming removed 6 bases from V and 7 bases from J; junction bases left unmatched: 7. The clonotype originates from a young man with type 2 diabetes. The chain uses TRBV12-3 or TRBV12-4 and TRBJ2-1; 12 nucleotides match TRBD2. What was sequenced was peripheral blood mononuclear cells (PBMCs). CDR3 protein: CASRETSGSENEQFF. The DNA for the CDR3 is TGTGCCAGCAGGGAGACTAGCGGGAGTGAGAATGAGCAGTTCTTC.